This T cell receptor (beta chain) stems from a study of response to subunit inactivated influenza vaccine. V was shortened by 6 bases and J by 7 bases, with 19 bases between the two germline ends. CDR1 and CDR2 from the germline V gene are MDHEN and SYDVKM. This CDR3 has 15 residues. TCRdb fed the RT-PCR reads into MiXCR, producing one record per CDR3 protein. The sample carries hundreds of thousands of distinct CDR3 sequences, 15% to 19% recorded once. The chain joins TRBV28 to TRBJ2-1; possibly TRBD1 for D (6 bases). This receptor was obtained from a man aged 50 to 60 who received an inactivated influenza vaccine. Sequenced material: PBMCs from blood, taken roughly 13 days after vaccination. The DNA for the CDR3 is TGTGCCAGCAGCCCTCCGGGACAACCACCTAATGAGCAGTTCTTC. It translates to CASSPPGQPPNEQFF.